Shown below are 5 T cell receptor beta chains from a single sample sequenced in a study of beta chain features in type 1 diabetes. Study-wide results and caveats: Moderately but significantly shorter TCRB CDR3s were found in Type 1 diabetes patients in all four CD4+ subsets.

These receptors have no identified antigens. Expressed TCRB transcripts were sequenced because the entire RNA isolate underwent reverse transcription. TCRdb keeps only in-frame clones here, not all; method: immunoSEQ multiplex PCR. Here the sample spans 600,000 or so clones, more than 13% being singletons. Sequenced sample: naive CD4+ T cells from blood. The receptors were sampled from a man between 18 and 35 years old with type 1 diabetes.

This clone was observed a handful of times. The chain recombines TRBV28 with TRBJ2-5, with 10 nucleotides matching TRBD1. The ends lost 5 bases at V and 5 bases at J; junction bases unmatched: 11. Looked up from germline, CDR1 is MDHEN and CDR2 is SYDVKM. There are 16 residues in the CDR3. The CDR3: CASSPTPGQGLETQYF. Written as DNA, the CDR3 is TGTGCCAGCAGTCCGACCCCGGGACAGGGGTTGGAGACCCAGTACTTC. Variable domain in full (rest from reference TRBV28 and TRBJ2-5): DVKVTQSSRYLVKRTGEKVFLECVQDMDHENMFWYRQDPGLGLRLIYFSYDVKMKEKGDIPEGYSVSREKKERFSLILESASTNQTSMYLCASSPTPGQGLETQYFGPGTRLLVL.

This clone occurred a few times. The V gene is TRBV7-2, the J gene TRBJ2-2, with D unclear. Trimming cost V 5 bases and J 0 bases, with 10 bases left between them. CDR1 is SGHTA, CDR2 FQGNSA, per germline. The CDR3 consists of 15 residues. The CDR3 coding sequence is TGTGCCAGCAGCCCCCAGCACCCGAACACCGGGGAGCTGTTTTTT. Translating gives CASSPQHPNTGELFF.

The chain uses TRBV9 and TRBJ2-1; D is perhaps TRBD2 (6 bases). V was clipped by 0 bases and J by 7 bases, with 11 bases between them. This CDR3 spans 14 amino acids. Germline V gene lookup returns CDR1 SGDLS and CDR2 YYNGEE. The CDR3 spells CASSVEGRRNEQFF. CDR3 nucleotides: TGTGCCAGCAGCGTAGAGGGGAGGAGGAATGAGCAGTTCTTC.

The gene calls are TRBV30 and TRBJ2-1; TRBD2 matches 14 bases. There are 19 residues in the CDR3. V was clipped by 1 base and J by 4 bases; unmatched bases: 12. CDR1 GTSNPN and CDR2 SVGIG come from the germline V gene (reference sequence). The CDR3 reads CAWSGHSVRTSGGYNEQFF. DNA for the CDR3: TGTGCCTGGAGTGGGCACTCCGTCCGGACTAGCGGGGGGTACAATGAGCAGTTCTTC.

Only a few counts were recorded for this clone. The chain couples TRBV4-1 to TRBJ1-1; no clear D. This CDR3 has 12 amino acids. Deletions cut 3 bases from V and 2 bases from J, with 4 bases between. The germline gives CDR1 MGHRA, CDR2 YSYEKL. The CDR3 nucleotides are TGCGCCAGCAGCCAGATCAACACTGAAGCTTTCTTT. Translation gives CASSQINTEAFF.